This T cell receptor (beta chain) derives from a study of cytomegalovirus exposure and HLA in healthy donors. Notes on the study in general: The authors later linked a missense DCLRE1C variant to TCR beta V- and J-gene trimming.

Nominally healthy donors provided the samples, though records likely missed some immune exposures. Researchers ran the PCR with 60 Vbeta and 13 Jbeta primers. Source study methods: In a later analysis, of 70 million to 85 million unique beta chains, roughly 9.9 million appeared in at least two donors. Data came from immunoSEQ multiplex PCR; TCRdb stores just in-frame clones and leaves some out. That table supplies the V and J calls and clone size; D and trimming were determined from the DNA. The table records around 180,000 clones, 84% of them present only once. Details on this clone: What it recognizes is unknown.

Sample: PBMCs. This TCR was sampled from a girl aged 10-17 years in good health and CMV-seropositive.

In DNA, the CDR3 is TGTGCCATCAGTCAACAGGGAACCAACACTGAAGCTTTCTTT. Protein sequence: CAISQQGTNTEAFF. The rearrangement joins TRBV10-3 to TRBJ1-1; perhaps TRBD1 as D (6 bases). With 5 bases removed from V and 2 bases from J, the gap between germline ends came to 12 bases. The CDR3 covers 14 residues. CDR1 ENHRY and CDR2 SYGVKD come from the germline V gene.